Listed here are 7 T cell receptor beta chains from one sample, sequenced in a study of cytomegalovirus exposure and HLA in healthy donors. PCR used 60 Vbeta primers and 13 Jbeta primers. Produced via immunoSEQ multiplex PCR; TCRdb's table is partial and in-frame only. The table has about 130,000 clones, around 69% seen once; the top ten hold 2.9%. Specimen: PBMCs. The receptors stem from a human donor in good health.

The J gene is TRBJ1-4, the V gene TRBV6-5; TRBD1 agrees at 9 bases. Germline V gene sequence: CDR1 MNHEY, CDR2 SVGAGI. The CDR3 has 16 residues. J lost 4 bases, V lost 4 bases, and 7 bases had no gene match. The CDR3 nucleotides are TGTGCCAGCAGTTTAAGGGACAGGGCGATTAATGAAAAACTGTTTTTT. It encodes CASSLRDRAINEKLFF.

The chain carries TRBV5-4 and TRBJ2-3, with 8 nucleotides matching TRBD1. Germline CDR1 and CDR2: SGHNT and YYREEE (reference sequence). The CDR3 is 14 amino acids. V lost 3 bases and J lost 2; bases outside the gene matches: 2. The DNA of the CDR3 is TGTGCCAGCAGCTGGACAGGGAACACAGATACGCAGTATTTT. The encoded protein is CASSWTGNTDTQYF.

The chain uses TRBV7-9 and TRBJ2-3, with TRBD2 matching 12 bases. From germline, CDR1 is SEHNR and CDR2 FQNEAQ (reference sequence). CDR3 length: 17 residues. The V and J ends lost 4 bases and 4 bases, in that order; junction bases with no gene match: 9. The CDR3 region is CASSSKTRLAGADTQYF. The CDR3 coding sequence is TGTGCCAGCAGCTCAAAAACAAGACTAGCGGGGGCAGATACGCAGTATTTT.

In its sample, this clone was seen once. The V gene is TRBV27, the J gene TRBJ1-2; 7 nucleotides align to TRBD1. CDR3 length equals 14 residues. V lost 4 bases to trimming and J lost 8 bases; unmatched junction nucleotides: 10. Germline V CDR1 and CDR2: MNHEY, SMNVEV (reference sequence). The CDR3 protein is CASSSQLTGWGYTF. CDR3 nucleotides: TGTGCCAGCAGTTCCCAGCTGACAGGGTGGGGCTACACCTTC.

The V gene is TRBV11-1, the J gene TRBJ1-1; possibly TRBD1 for D (5 bases). The V end lost 1 base, the J end lost 5 bases, and 8 bases lay between the germline ends. CDR1 is SGHAT and CDR2 is FQDESV in the germline V gene (reference sequence). The CDR3 length is 13 residues. The CDR3 bases are TGTGCCAGCAGCTTAGTCCGGGGGACTGAAGCTTTCTTT. This encodes CASSLVRGTEAFF.

The genes are TRBV4-2 and TRBJ2-1; 12 nucleotides agree with TRBD2. V dropped 4 bases and J dropped 10; count of bases not matched to a gene: 14. This CDR3 is 17 amino acids long. The germline gives CDR1 LGHNA, CDR2 YNFKEQ. In DNA, the CDR3 is TGTGCCAGCAGCCCACTAAGGGCTAGCGGGAGGGGCGAGGAGCAGTTCTTC. This sequence encodes CASSPLRASGRGEEQFF.

This chain joins TRBV6-6 and TRBJ2-1; 8 bases agree with TRBD1. V shed 5 bases, J shed 8 bases, and the junction held 5 bases outside the gene matches. Per germline, CDR1 MNHNY and CDR2 SVGAGI (reference sequence). This CDR3 is 13 amino acids long. The CDR3 reads CASSLRGRDEQFF. For the CDR3, the DNA is TGTGCCAGCAGTCTCAGGGGGCGGGATGAGCAGTTCTTC.